What follows describes a single T cell receptor beta chain. This sample stems from a study of blood T cell repertoires in COVID-19. The CDR3 loop spans 16 amino acids. The J segment lost 3 bases and the V segment lost 9 bases, leaving 14 bases of the junction unmatched. Germline CDR1 and CDR2: LNHDA and SQIVND (reference sequence). Some clones are missing from TCRdb's copy, which holds only in-frame ones; the method was immunoSEQ multiplex PCR. Of around 290,000 clones in the sample, around nine tenths were seen once. This chain connects TRBV19 to TRBJ1-5, with TRBD1 matching over 7 bases. Sequencing input: peripheral blood. This receptor was obtained from a man aged 40-50 years with acute or convalescent COVID-19. The CDR3 DNA is TGTGCCAGCTTCTCTGAGGGACAGCGATTCAATCAGCCCCAGCATTTT. Protein product: CASFSEGQRFNQPQHF.